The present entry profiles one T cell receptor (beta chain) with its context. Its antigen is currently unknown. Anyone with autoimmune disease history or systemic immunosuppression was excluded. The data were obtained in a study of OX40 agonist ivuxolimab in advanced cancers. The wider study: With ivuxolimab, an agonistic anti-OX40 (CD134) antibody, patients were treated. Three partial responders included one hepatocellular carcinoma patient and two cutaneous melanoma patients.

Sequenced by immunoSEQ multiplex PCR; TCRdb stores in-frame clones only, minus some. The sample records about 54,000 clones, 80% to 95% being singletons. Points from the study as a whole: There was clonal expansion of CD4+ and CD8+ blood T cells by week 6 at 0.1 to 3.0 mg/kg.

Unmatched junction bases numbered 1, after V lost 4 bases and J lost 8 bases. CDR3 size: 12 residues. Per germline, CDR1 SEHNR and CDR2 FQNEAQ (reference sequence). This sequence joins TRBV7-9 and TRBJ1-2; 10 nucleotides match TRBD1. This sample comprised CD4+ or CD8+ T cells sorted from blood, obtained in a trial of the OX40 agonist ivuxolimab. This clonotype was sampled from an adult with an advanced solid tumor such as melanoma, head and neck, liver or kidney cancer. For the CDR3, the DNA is TGTGCCAGCAGCTCGACAGGGGGCGGCTACACCTTC. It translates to CASSSTGGGYTF.